The clone carrying this TCR beta chain was counted a single time. Its antigen is not known. This record belongs to a study of T cell repertoires in cytomegalovirus infection. In the study overall: The authors relied on CMV epitopes, both recently identified HLA-C-restricted and well-studied HLA-B-restricted. CMV infection together with matching HLA type was indicated by public TCR beta signatures.

The CDR3 length is 14 residues. The trim removed 9 bases at V and 8 bases at J, leaving 11 bases unmatched. Germline loops: CDR1 SGHDT, CDR2 YYEEEE. TCRdb re-analysed the reads in MiXCR, keeping a single row per CDR3 protein. The data hold some 700,000 distinct CDR3 sequences, with around 32% observed a single time. Study findings and constraints: The ex vivo response was dominated by HLA-C-restricted CMV-specific TCR beta clonotypes. Summed public TCR beta family frequency identified CMV carriers bearing the relevant HLA.

The source material was cultured PBMCs, sampled from culture after CMV antigen stimulation. The gene calls are TRBV5-6 and TRBJ2-1; TRBD2 matches at 10 bases. The TCR comes from a human donor in good health (CMV status not recorded). Some clones in this sample may be carry-over from other donors' samples. For the CDR3, the DNA is TGTGCCACCCGGGGAGCGGGGGGGCCCCATGAGCAGTTCTTC. Amino acids: CATRGAGGPHEQFF.